This section outlines one T cell receptor beta chain sequence together with its context. Its antigen is undetermined. Time point described: week 35, safety follow-up. Doses consisted of 300 ug of mutant IDH1 20-mer peptide each, paired with topical imiquimod. Patients came in for eight vaccinations, in weeks 1, 3, 5, 7, 11, 15, 19 and 23. Generated by immunoSEQ multiplex PCR, the TCRdb table keeps only in-frame clones and is missing some. The data show about 32,000 clones, about four fifths seen once. This entry is derived from a study of a mutant IDH1 vaccine in newly diagnosed glioma. Study-level background: Vaccine administration was initiated 4-6 weeks following radiotherapy alone, or with temozolomide cycles. Most patients had radiochemotherapy with temozolomide before enrollment; others had one alone. Visit timing is recorded as week 35 for V12 and week 47 for V13.

This CDR3 contains 15 residues. Looked up from germline, CDR1 is MNHNS and CDR2 is SASEGT. Trimming cost V 7 bases and J 8 bases; bases outside gene matches: 10. The rearrangement joins TRBV6-1 to TRBJ1-6; TRBD1 matches at 8 bases. The TCR sequence derives from a man aged 25 to 40 with glioma. Source: PBMCs, taken from a glioma patient whose treatment included an IDH1 peptide vaccine. The CDR3 reads CASTPVGTGDSPLHF. CDR3 nucleotides: TGTGCCAGCACCCCGGTGGGGACAGGAGATTCACCCCTCCACTTT.